Each of the 32 T cell receptor beta chains below was sequenced from the same sample in a study of cytomegalovirus exposure and HLA in healthy donors. Use of 60 Vbeta and 13 Jbeta primers characterized the PCR. Some clones are missing from TCRdb's copy, which holds only in-frame ones; the method was immunoSEQ multiplex PCR. The sample records roughly 150,000 clones, approximately 80% being singletons. The sequenced sample was PBMCs. These receptors were collected from a young man in good health and CMV-seronegative.

The chain joins TRBV5-1 to TRBJ2-1, with TRBD1 identical over 7 bases. Germline CDR1 SGHRS, CDR2 YFSETQ. This CDR3 contains 16 residues. The V segment lost 0 bases and the J segment 4 bases; nucleotides outside the gene matches: 7. CDR3 nucleotide sequence: TGCGCCAGCAGCTTGGGTGCCGGGACAGTTTACAATGAGCAGTTCTTC. This codes for CASSLGAGTVYNEQFF.

This chain links TRBV30 with TRBJ1-1; TRBD1 might be the D (5 bases). CDR3 length equals 13 residues. V lost 4 bases and J 5 bases, leaving 14 bases between the germline ends. Germline values: CDR1 GTSNPN, CDR2 SVGIG (reference sequence). The CDR3 DNA reads TGTGCCTGGACCACCGCAGGGTGGACTGAAGCTTTCTTT. Its protein is CAWTTAGWTEAFF.

The chain carries TRBV5-4 and TRBJ2-4; TRBD1 agrees at 10 bases. V lost 0 bases, J lost 3 bases, and 3 bases stayed unmatched. This CDR3 spans 16 amino acids. Germline V lookup: CDR1 SGHNT, CDR2 YYREEE (reference sequence). DNA of the CDR3: TGTGCCAGCAGCTTGGGGACAGGGGGAGGCAAAAACATTCAGTACTTC. Residues: CASSLGTGGGKNIQYF.

The J gene is TRBJ1-4, the V gene TRBV15, with 8 nucleotides matching TRBD1. Germline CDR1 LNHNV, CDR2 YYDKDF (reference sequence). J lost 8 bases, V lost 4 bases, and 6 bases had no gene match. The CDR3 contains 14 residues. In nucleotides, the CDR3 is TGTGCCACCAGCACCGCGGACAGGGCCGAAAAACTGTTTTTT. Residues: CATSTADRAEKLFF.

This clone has more than one count but fewer than ten. The chain links TRBV19 to TRBJ1-1, with a weak D call TRBD1 (6 bases). Trimming left V 6 bases short and J 3 bases short, with 17 bases between. Germline loops: CDR1 LNHDA, CDR2 SQIVND (reference sequence). The CDR3 contains 15 residues. The CDR3 DNA reads TGTGCCAGTAGAGAACAGGGTGGGTTCGACACTGAAGCTTTCTTT. Protein product: CASREQGGFDTEAFF.

V gene TRBV6-5 combines with J gene TRBJ2-7; D is possibly TRBD2 (5 bases). This CDR3 comprises 12 residues. V lost 6 bases, J lost 3 bases, and 9 bases lay in between. Germline V lookup: CDR1 MNHEY, CDR2 SVGAGI. For the CDR3, the DNA is TGTGCCAGCAGGGACTCCATCTACGAGCAGTACTTC. Translated: CASRDSIYEQYF.

The chain has TRBV30 and TRBJ1-3; D not resolved. CDR1 and CDR2 from the germline V gene are GTSNPN and SVGIG (reference sequence). Trimming took off 4 bases at V and 0 bases at J, with 7 bases between the two ends. The CDR3 covers 13 residues. This CDR3 is CAWNKNSGNTIYF. The CDR3, as DNA: TGTGCCTGGAACAAGAACTCTGGAAACACCATATATTTT. Full variable domain (rest looked up from reference TRBV30 and TRBJ1-3): SQTIHQWPATLVQPVGSPLSLECTVEGTSNPNLYWYRQAAGRGLQLLFYSVGIGQISSEVPQNLSASRPQDRQFILSSKKLLLSDSGFYLCAWNKNSGNTIYFGEGSWLTVV.

A single count supports this clone. This sample includes further DNA sequences coding for the same CDR3. The V and J genes are TRBV11-2 and TRBJ2-5; D might be TRBD2 (6 bases). The V and J ends lost 3 bases and 5 bases respectively, with 10 bases between them. CDR1 and CDR2 from the germline V gene are SGHAT and FQNNGV. The CDR3 extends over 13 amino acids. The DNA of the CDR3 is TGTGCCAGCAGCTTGGGGACTGGGGAGACCCAGTACTTC. Its translation: CASSLGTGETQYF.

This clone was detected once. DNA of the CDR3: TGTGCCAGTAGTATTAGTAACTGGGCAGGGGGAGGCGGGGAGCTGTTTTTT. It yields the protein CASSISNWAGGGGELFF. The chain has TRBV19 and TRBJ2-2; the D gene is possibly TRBD1 (7 bases). V lost 3 bases and J lost 7, with 21 bases in between. The germline gives CDR1 LNHDA, CDR2 SQIVND (reference sequence). The CDR3 runs 17 residues.

This clone occurred once. The V call is TRBV29-1, the J call TRBJ2-1; 12 positions match TRBD2. Trimming took 6 bases from V and 8 from J; bases not matched to a gene: 8. CDR3 length equals 14 residues. The germline V gene encodes CDR1 SQVTM and CDR2 ANQGSEA. Written as DNA, the CDR3 is TGCAGCGTCCCGACTAGCGGGAGTATTGATGAGCAGTTCTTC. Residues: CSVPTSGSIDEQFF.

This clone was picked up a small number of times. The gene calls are TRBV4-3 and TRBJ2-1, with no clear D. The CDR3 runs to 12 residues. Germline V lookup: CDR1 LGHNA, CDR2 YSLEER. V was cut by 1 base and J by 8 bases, with 6 bases left in between. CDR3 in amino acids: CASSQGTYEQFF. The CDR3 nucleotides are TGCGCCAGCAGCCAAGGAACATATGAGCAGTTCTTC.

In this sample, this clone turned up a few times. The chain carries TRBV7-2 and TRBJ2-2; D unresolved. The CDR3 is 13 residues long. V was cut by 5 bases and J by 6 bases, with 10 bases left in between. Germline V lookup: CDR1 SGHTA, CDR2 FQGNSA. CDR3 nucleotides: TGTGCCAGCAGCCTAGGGCTGTCCGGGGAGCTGTTTTTT. It is translated as CASSLGLSGELFF. Full variable domain (rest looked up from reference TRBV7-2 and TRBJ2-2): GAGVSQSPSNKVTEKGKDVELRCDPISGHTALYWYRQSLGQGLEFLIYFQGNSAPDKSGLPSDRFSAERTGGSVSTLTIQRTQQEDSAVYLCASSLGLSGELFFGEGSRLTVL.

The chain uses TRBV2 and TRBJ2-5, with 10 bases that match TRBD1. The J call is doubtful: the DNA matches TRBJ2-7 better. Germline lookup yields CDR1 SNHLY and CDR2 FYNNEI. The CDR3 sequence is 15 residues long. The CDR3 region is CASSYSGTGDYEQYF. CDR3 coding DNA: TGTGCCAGCAGTTATTCCGGGACAGGGGACTACGAGCAGTACTTC.

The chain couples TRBV27 to TRBJ2-1, with a tentative D call TRBD2 (5 bases). Germline V gene sequence: CDR1 MNHEY, CDR2 SMNVEV (reference sequence). CDR3 size: 13 residues. Trimming pared 4 bases from V and 8 bases from J, leaving 12 bases between. CDR3 protein: CASSSSGVYEQFF. The DNA for the CDR3 is TGTGCCAGCAGTTCCTCCGGGGTTTATGAGCAGTTCTTC.

The rearrangement joins TRBV18 to TRBJ1-5; 9 positions agree with TRBD1. The CDR3 has 16 residues. Germline CDR1 reads KGHSH; CDR2 reads LQKENI. V trimming: 3 bases; J trimming: 5 bases; junction bases outside the gene matches: 8. Here the CDR3 reads CASSPGTGLGDQPQHF. In DNA form, the CDR3 reads TGTGCCAGCTCACCGGGGACAGGGTTAGGGGATCAGCCCCAGCATTTT.

The CDR3 region has the DNA TGCGCCAGCAGCCTCAGAGTCGCTAGCGGCGCCAATTTGAACGGGAATGAGCAGTTCTTC. Protein product: CASSLRVASGANLNGNEQFF. This sequence joins TRBV4-1 and TRBJ2-1; 7 bases match TRBD2. Losses at the gene ends were 4 bases for V and 7 bases for J; bases not matched to a gene: 25. This CDR3 is 20 amino acids long. The germline gives CDR1 MGHRA, CDR2 YSYEKL.

The chain combines TRBV6-1 with TRBJ2-3; 12 bases map to TRBD2. This CDR3 has 14 amino acids. The germline gives CDR1 MNHNS, CDR2 SASEGT. J lost 6 bases, V lost 4 bases, and 2 bases had no gene match. CDR3 nucleotides: TGTGCCAGCAGTGGGACTAGCGGGACTGATACGCAGTATTTT. Its protein product is CASSGTSGTDTQYF.

This clone came up once. The J gene is TRBJ2-7, the V gene TRBV15, with 11 bases aligning to TRBD2. V trimming: 1 base; J trimming: 5 bases; junction bases outside the gene matches: 10. Germline V gene data show CDR1 as LNHNV and CDR2 as YYDKDF (reference sequence). This CDR3 comprises 17 residues. CDR3 sequence reads: CATSRVSGRASRNEQYF. The CDR3 nucleotides read TGTGCCACCAGCAGAGTTAGCGGGAGGGCCTCGAGAAACGAGCAGTACTTC. The complete variable domain, with remaining parts taken from reference TRBV15 and TRBJ2-7, reads DAMVIQNPRYQVTQFGKPVTLSCSQTLNHNVMYWYQQKSSQAPKLLFHYYDKDFNNEADTPDNFQSRRPNTSFCFLDIRSPGLGDTAMYLCATSRVSGRASRNEQYFGPGTRLTVT.

The chain is built from TRBV5-1 and TRBJ1-3, with TRBD1 identical over 11 bases. This CDR3 is 16 amino acids long. J was trimmed by 2 bases and V by 3 bases; bases with no gene match: 4. The V gene's germline CDR1 is SGHRS and CDR2 YFSETQ. The DNA for the CDR3 is TGCGCCAGCAGCTCGGACAGGGGGCAGGCTGGAAACACCATATATTTT. Its protein product is CASSSDRGQAGNTIYF.

The chain combines TRBV27 with TRBJ1-5; weak D call: TRBD1 (6 bases). The CDR3 spans 16 residues. V dropped 2 bases and J dropped 6 bases, with 17 bases sitting between them. CDR1 MNHEY and CDR2 SMNVEV come from the germline V gene (reference sequence). The CDR3 nucleotides are TGTGCCAGCAGTTTACAAGGACAATTCAGGGGTCAGCCCCAGCATTTT. It is translated as CASSLQGQFRGQPQHF.

J is TRBJ2-6 and V is TRBV28, with 8 bases matching TRBD1. The CDR3 spans 15 residues. Per germline, CDR1 MDHEN and CDR2 SYDVKM. The V gene end was trimmed by 6 bases and the J gene end by 4 bases; junction bases not matched to a gene: 5. As DNA, the CDR3 is TGTGCCAGCAGCGACAGGGGAACAGGGGCCAACGTCCTGACTTTC. Protein product: CASSDRGTGANVLTF.

The J gene is TRBJ1-5, the V gene TRBV5-1; maybe TRBD1 (6 bases). V lost 2 bases and J lost 0, with 9 bases in between. Looked up from germline, CDR1 is SGHRS and CDR2 is YFSETQ. This CDR3 spans 15 amino acids. The CDR3 sequence is CASSLTGISNQPQHF. As DNA, the CDR3 is TGCGCCAGCAGCTTAACAGGGATTAGCAATCAGCCCCAGCATTTT.

V is TRBV6-5 and J is TRBJ2-1, with D possibly being TRBD2 (6 bases). Germline values: CDR1 MNHEY, CDR2 SVGAGI. V lost 4 bases and J lost 5, with 9 bases in between. The CDR3 consists of 13 residues. CDR3 sequence (DNA): TGTGCCAGCAGTTTTAGCGGCAACAATGAGCAGTTCTTC. Translating gives CASSFSGNNEQFF.

This rearrangement joins TRBV28 to TRBJ2-3, with TRBD2 as a possible D gene (5 bases). The germline V and J ends were trimmed by 5 bases and 0 bases, with 12 bases remaining between them. CDR3 length: 15 amino acids. Germline CDR1 is MDHEN and CDR2 is SYDVKM. CDR3 nucleotide sequence: TGTGCCAGCAGTCCACTAGGGCTAAGCACAGATACGCAGTATTTT. This translates into CASSPLGLSTDTQYF.

The chain uses TRBV28 and TRBJ1-4; a weak D match, TRBD1 (6 bases). The germline V gene has CDR1 MDHEN and CDR2 SYDVKM. The CDR3 totals 12 residues. Trimming took off 9 bases at V and 10 bases at J, with 15 bases between the two ends. CDR3 loop: CASSMARGKLFF. DNA of the CDR3: TGTGCCAGTTCCATGGCCAGGGGAAAACTGTTTTTT. Supplemented by reference TRBV28 and TRBJ1-4, the full variable domain reads DVKVTQSSRYLVKRTGEKVFLECVQDMDHENMFWYRQDPGLGLRLIYFSYDVKMKEKGDIPEGYSVSREKKERFSLILESASTNQTSMYLCASSMARGKLFFGSGTQLSVL.

The gene calls are TRBV6-6 and TRBJ1-5; D perhaps matches TRBD1 (6 bases). Germline lookup yields CDR1 MNHNY and CDR2 SVGAGI (reference sequence). The CDR3 length is 12 residues. V lost 5 bases, J lost 7 bases, and 9 bases lay in between. The DNA of the CDR3 is TGTGCCAGCAGTACAGGGACGCAGCCCCAGCATTTT. Its protein product is CASSTGTQPQHF.

In its sample, this clone was seen many times. The rearrangement uses TRBV5-6 and TRBJ2-6; D uncertain. V gave up 0 bases and J gave up 4 bases, with 5 bases separating them. Germline V gene sequence: CDR1 SGHDT, CDR2 YYEEEE. The CDR3 spans 14 residues. CDR3 nucleotides: TGTGCCAGCAGCTTGGGCAGGGGGGCCAACGTCCTGACTTTC. It codes for CASSLGRGANVLTF.

This chain joins TRBV7-2 and TRBJ2-7; TRBD2 matches 9 bases. Germline lookup yields CDR1 SGHTA and CDR2 FQGNSA. After removal of 1 base from V and 6 bases from J, the junction contained 7 bases not matched to a gene. This CDR3 region has 15 residues. The CDR3 here is CASSLVRREGPEQYF. CDR3 in DNA: TGTGCCAGCAGCTTAGTGAGGCGGGAGGGCCCCGAGCAGTACTTC.

The chain links TRBV5-4 to TRBJ2-7; D possibly corresponds to TRBD2 (6 bases). This CDR3 is 15 amino acids long. Looked up from germline, CDR1 is SGHNT and CDR2 is YYREEE (reference sequence). V was cut by 0 bases and J by 3 bases, with 13 bases left in between. This CDR3 reads CASSLGGATSYEQYF. DNA of the CDR3: TGTGCCAGCAGCTTGGGCGGGGCCACTAGCTACGAGCAGTACTTC.

The CDR3 loop is CASSLTGLAGTYEQYF. The DNA of the CDR3 is TGTGCCAGCAGTTTAACGGGACTAGCGGGGACCTACGAGCAGTACTTC. This rearrangement joins TRBV27 to TRBJ2-7; 13 bases are a match to TRBD2. This CDR3 comprises 16 residues. Germline V CDR1 and CDR2: MNHEY, SMNVEV (reference sequence). V trimming: 2 bases; J trimming: 2 bases; junction bases outside the gene matches: 3.

V is TRBV9 and J is TRBJ2-5, with no clear D. The CDR3 spans 12 residues. The germline V gene encodes CDR1 SGDLS and CDR2 YYNGEE. V lost 0 bases to trimming and J lost 5 bases, with 5 bases between them. CDR3: CASSVELETQYF. The CDR3 DNA follows: TGTGCCAGCAGCGTAGAGCTGGAGACCCAGTACTTC.

This chain joins TRBV20-1 and TRBJ2-7; D is possibly TRBD2 (6 bases). Between the trimmed V and J ends, which lost 4 bases and 6 bases, there was a span of 10 bases. The germline V gene has CDR1 DFQATT and CDR2 SNEGSKA (reference sequence). This CDR3 has 11 amino acids. CDR3 sequence (DNA): TGCAGTGCTACGAGGGAGGTCGAGCAGTACTTC. It is translated as CSATREVEQYF.